A single sample is the source of the 19 T cell receptor beta chains below, sequenced in a study of T cells in Graves' hyperthyroidism and ophthalmopathy. Regions amplified from RNA transcripts were the TCR beta CDR3 regions. The HTBI primer set drove a first-round RT-PCR of the TCR CDR3. In TCRdb, the multiplex PCR reads were re-called with MiXCR into one record per CDR3 protein. Found here are 490,000 or so distinct CDR3 sequences, approximately 23% of them singletons; the top ten hold 45% to 50%. Material: blood. The receptors were gathered from a woman between 70 and 85 years old with Graves' ophthalmopathy.

This clonotype turned up a few times. DNA for the CDR3: TGTGCCAGCAGTTACCTGGGAGGGCCAACAGATACGCAGTATTTT. Translating gives CASSYLGGPTDTQYF. The chain recombines TRBV7-9 with TRBJ2-3; 7 nucleotides match TRBD2. J lost 3 bases, V lost 6 bases, and 9 bases had no gene match. CDR1 is SEHNR and CDR2 is FQNEAQ in the germline V gene (reference sequence). This CDR3 is 15 amino acids long.

The CDR3 protein is CASRGQGAGEQYF. CDR3 nucleotide sequence: TGTGCCAGCAGGGGACAGGGGGCAGGCGAGCAGTACTTC. The chain has TRBV25-1 and TRBJ2-7, with TRBD1 identical over 12 bases. Unmatched junction bases numbered 3, after V lost 6 bases and J lost 6 bases. CDR1 and CDR2 from the germline V gene are MGHDK and SYGVNS. This CDR3 is built from 13 residues.

The chain is built from TRBV24-1 and TRBJ2-1; the D gene is possibly TRBD1 (5 bases). CDR1 is KGHDR and CDR2 is SFDVKD in the germline V gene. Trimming cost V 4 bases and J 5 bases, with 11 bases left between them. CDR3 length: 14 amino acids. The CDR3 nucleotides are TGTGCCACCAGTGACAGGGTAAAGGACAATGAGCAGTTCTTC. Translation gives CATSDRVKDNEQFF.

This chain joins TRBV6-2 or TRBV6-3 and TRBJ1-2, with D maybe TRBD1 (6 bases). Per the germline V gene, CDR1 is MNHEY and CDR2 is SVGEGT. The CDR3 is 13 amino acids. Trimming shortened V by 8 bases and J by 5 bases, and 15 bases separated the two germline ends. The CDR3 here is CASGLGGLYGYTF. CDR3 bases: TGTGCCAGCGGTTTGGGGGGCCTATATGGCTACACCTTC.

The V and J genes are TRBV3-1 and TRBJ1-2, with D hard to call. Germline V CDR1 and CDR2: LGHDT, YNNKEL (reference sequence). The CDR3 is made up of 15 amino acids. The germline V and J ends were trimmed by 6 bases and 0 bases, with 14 bases remaining between them. CDR3 DNA: TGTGCCAGCAGTTACAAGATAGCGTCTAACTATGGCTACACCTTC. Encoded protein: CASSYKIASNYGYTF.

This clonotype has a handful of counts. The CDR3 DNA is TGTGCCAGCAGCTTAATCGAGGCCTACGAGCAGTACTTC. Translated: CASSLIEAYEQYF. The chain combines TRBV7-9 with TRBJ2-7; D gene ambiguous. V lost 2 bases, J lost 2 bases, and 7 bases lay in between. This CDR3 is built from 13 residues. The germline gives CDR1 SEHNR, CDR2 FQNEAQ (reference sequence).

V usage is TRBV2 and J usage is TRBJ2-1; maybe TRBD2 (6 bases). The V gene's germline CDR1 is SNHLY and CDR2 FYNNEI. There are 14 residues in the CDR3. The ends were cut back, 6 bases at V and 8 bases at J, with 17 bases in the middle. The DNA for the CDR3 is TGTGCCAGCAGCTTAGCGGAAGGTATTGATGAGCAGTTCTTC. Translating gives CASSLAEGIDEQFF.

This sequence joins TRBV9 and TRBJ2-5; 7 nucleotides agree with TRBD1. The V gene's germline CDR1 is SGDLS and CDR2 YYNGEE. The CDR3 has 14 residues. Unmatched junction bases numbered 4, after V lost 0 bases and J lost 5 bases. Written as DNA, the CDR3 is TGTGCCAGCAGCGTAGTAGGGGGCTTGGAGACCCAGTACTTC. Translation: CASSVVGGLETQYF.

The chain carries TRBV6-4 and TRBJ2-5; 11 nucleotides align to TRBD2. Germline V lookup: CDR1 MRHNA, CDR2 SNTAGT. The V gene end was trimmed by 5 bases and the J gene end by 4 bases; junction bases not matched to a gene: 12. The CDR3 consists of 17 residues. CDR3 DNA: TGTGCCAGCAGTCTCGGACTAGCGGGCTCTCCTGGAGAGACCCAGTACTTC. Its translation is CASSLGLAGSPGETQYF.

This clonotype was seen more than once but under ten times. The chain recombines TRBV3-1 with TRBJ2-7; 7 nucleotides agree with TRBD2. The germline V gene encodes CDR1 LGHDT and CDR2 YNNKEL (reference sequence). Losses at the gene ends were 4 bases for V and 6 bases for J; bases not matched to a gene: 3. The CDR3 is 12 residues long. The DNA of the CDR3 is TGTGCCAGCAGCCCTAGCGGCCGCGAGCAGTACTTC. Encoded protein: CASSPSGREQYF.

This clonotype was recorded a few times. The CDR3 DNA reads as TGTGCCAGTAAGACAGGGGACACCGGGGAGCTGTTTTTT. Its translation: CASKTGDTGELFF. The rearrangement uses TRBV6-1 and TRBJ2-2; the match to TRBD1 covers 8 bases. The CDR3 consists of 13 residues. Trimming removed 9 bases from V and 3 bases from J; junction bases left unmatched: 3. Per germline, CDR1 MNHNS and CDR2 SASEGT.

In its sample, this clonotype was seen a few times. V and J are TRBV4-2 and TRBJ2-2, with a weak D call TRBD1 (6 bases). Deletions cut 3 bases from V and 6 bases from J, with 17 bases between. Germline CDR1 LGHNA, CDR2 YNFKEQ. The CDR3 is 16 residues long. The CDR3 region has the DNA TGTGCCAGCAGCCAGGTCCCGGGAAAGGGGGCCGGGGAGCTGTTTTTT. As protein: CASSQVPGKGAGELFF.

The chain uses TRBV5-1 and TRBJ2-5, with TRBD1 matching 10 bases. The germline gives CDR1 SGHRS, CDR2 YFSETQ. The V gene end was trimmed by 0 bases and the J gene end by 3 bases; junction bases not matched to a gene: 2. The CDR3 has 15 residues. The CDR3 DNA reads as TGCGCCAGCAGCTTGGCAGGGACAGGGGAAGAGACCCAGTACTTC. Translated: CASSLAGTGEETQYF.

The rearrangement joins TRBV6-2 or TRBV6-3 to TRBJ1-4; perhaps TRBD1 as D (5 bases). The V gene lost 4 bases and the J gene lost 3 bases, with 9 bases spanning the gap. Per germline, CDR1 MNHEY and CDR2 SVGEGT. The CDR3 has 14 amino acids. CDR3 in amino acids: CASSFGGANEKLFF. DNA of the CDR3: TGTGCCAGCAGTTTCGGGGGGGCTAATGAAAAACTGTTTTTT.

This chain uses TRBV10-3 with TRBJ2-1; a possible D gene is TRBD2 (6 bases). This CDR3 has 14 amino acids. Germline assignment: CDR1 ENHRY and CDR2 SYGVKD. The V end was cut by 5 bases, the J end by 1 base, with 9 bases between. The CDR3 nucleotides read TGTGCCATCAGTCCGACTAGTTCCTACAATGAGCAGTTCTTC. Protein: CAISPTSSYNEQFF.

In its sample, this clonotype was seen many times. The chain uses TRBV2 and TRBJ1-1, with D maybe TRBD1 (6 bases). Trimming left V 5 bases short and J 0 bases short, with 10 bases between. This CDR3 has 14 residues. Germline lookup yields CDR1 SNHLY and CDR2 FYNNEI. CDR3 amino acids: CASSRGELNTEAFF. CDR3 DNA: TGTGCCAGCAGTAGGGGGGAGCTGAACACTGAAGCTTTCTTT.

This clonotype came up a few times. The chain employs TRBV7-2 and TRBJ2-7; D is unresolved. Per germline, CDR1 SGHTA and CDR2 FQGNSA. Trimming stripped 4 bases from V and 2 bases from J, with 18 bases between. The CDR3 has 16 amino acids. The CDR3 region is CASSSLRWADPYEQYF. In DNA form, the CDR3 reads TGTGCCAGCAGCTCGTTACGGTGGGCAGATCCCTACGAGCAGTACTTC.

The gene calls are TRBV30 and TRBJ2-3, with 15 bases matching TRBD2. Germline V gene data show CDR1 as GTSNPN and CDR2 as SVGIG (reference sequence). CDR3 length equals 16 residues. Trimming took 2 bases from V and 5 from J; bases not matched to a gene: 5. The CDR3 DNA sequence: TGTGCCTGGAGTAACGGACTAGCGGGAGGGTTAGATACGCAGTATTTT. Encoded protein: CAWSNGLAGGLDTQYF.

This sequence joins TRBV10-3 and TRBJ2-7; TRBD2 matches at 10 bases. The CDR3 runs 15 residues. Germline CDR1 is ENHRY and CDR2 is SYGVKD. V lost 6 bases, J lost 0 bases, and 5 bases stayed unmatched. CDR3 loop: CAIRTGTSASYEQYF. Written as DNA, the CDR3 is TGTGCCATCAGAACCGGGACTAGCGCCTCCTACGAGCAGTACTTC.